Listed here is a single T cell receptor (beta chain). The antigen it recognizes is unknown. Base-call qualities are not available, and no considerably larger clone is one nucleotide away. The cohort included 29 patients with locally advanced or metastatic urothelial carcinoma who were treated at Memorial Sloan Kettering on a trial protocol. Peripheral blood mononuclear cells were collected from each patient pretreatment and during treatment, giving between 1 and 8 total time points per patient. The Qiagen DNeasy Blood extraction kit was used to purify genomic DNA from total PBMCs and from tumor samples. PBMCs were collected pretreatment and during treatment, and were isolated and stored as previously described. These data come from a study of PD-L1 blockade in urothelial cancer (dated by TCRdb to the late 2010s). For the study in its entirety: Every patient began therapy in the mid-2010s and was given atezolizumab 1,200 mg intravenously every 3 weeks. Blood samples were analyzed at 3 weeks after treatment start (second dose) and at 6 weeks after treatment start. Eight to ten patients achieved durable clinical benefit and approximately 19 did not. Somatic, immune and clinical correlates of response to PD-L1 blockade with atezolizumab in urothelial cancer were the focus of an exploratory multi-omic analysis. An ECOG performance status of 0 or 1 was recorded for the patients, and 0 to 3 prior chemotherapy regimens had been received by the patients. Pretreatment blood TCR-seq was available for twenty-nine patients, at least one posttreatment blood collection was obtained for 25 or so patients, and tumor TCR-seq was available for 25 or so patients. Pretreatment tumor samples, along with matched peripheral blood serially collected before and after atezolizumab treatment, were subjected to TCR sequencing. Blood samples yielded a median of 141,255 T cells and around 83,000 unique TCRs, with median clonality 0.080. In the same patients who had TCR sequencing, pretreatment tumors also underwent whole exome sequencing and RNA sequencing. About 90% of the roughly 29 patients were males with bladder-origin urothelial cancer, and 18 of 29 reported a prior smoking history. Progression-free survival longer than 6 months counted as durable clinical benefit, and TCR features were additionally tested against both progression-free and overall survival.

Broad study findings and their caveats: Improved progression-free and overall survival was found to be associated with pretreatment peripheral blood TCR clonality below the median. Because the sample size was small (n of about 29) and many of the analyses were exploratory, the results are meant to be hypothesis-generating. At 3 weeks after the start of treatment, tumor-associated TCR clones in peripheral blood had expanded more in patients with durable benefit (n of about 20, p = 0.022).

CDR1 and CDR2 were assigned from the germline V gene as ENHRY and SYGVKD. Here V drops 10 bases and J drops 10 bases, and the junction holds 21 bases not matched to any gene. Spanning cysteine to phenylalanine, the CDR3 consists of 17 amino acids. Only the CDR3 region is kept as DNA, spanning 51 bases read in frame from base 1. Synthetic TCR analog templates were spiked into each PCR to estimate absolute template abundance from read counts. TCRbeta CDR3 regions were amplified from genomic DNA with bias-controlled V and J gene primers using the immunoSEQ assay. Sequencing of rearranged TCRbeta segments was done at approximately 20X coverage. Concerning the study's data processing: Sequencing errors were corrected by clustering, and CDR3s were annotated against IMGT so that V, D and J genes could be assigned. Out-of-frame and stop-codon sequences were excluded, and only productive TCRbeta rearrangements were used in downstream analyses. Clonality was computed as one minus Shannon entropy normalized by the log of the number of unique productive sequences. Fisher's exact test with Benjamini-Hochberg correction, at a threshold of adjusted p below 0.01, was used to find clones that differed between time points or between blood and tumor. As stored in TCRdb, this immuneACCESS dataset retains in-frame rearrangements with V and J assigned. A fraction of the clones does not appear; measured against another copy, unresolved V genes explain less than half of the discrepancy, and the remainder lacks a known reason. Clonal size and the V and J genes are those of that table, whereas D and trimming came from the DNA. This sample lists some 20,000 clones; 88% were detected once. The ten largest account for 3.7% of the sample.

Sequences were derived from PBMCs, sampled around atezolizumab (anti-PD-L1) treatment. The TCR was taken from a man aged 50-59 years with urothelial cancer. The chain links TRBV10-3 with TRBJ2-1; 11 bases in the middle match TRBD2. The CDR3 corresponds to CATSGQPGLAATGEQFF. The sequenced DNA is TGTGCCACCTCGGGACAGCCGGGACTAGCGGCAACGGGGGAGCAGTTCTTC.